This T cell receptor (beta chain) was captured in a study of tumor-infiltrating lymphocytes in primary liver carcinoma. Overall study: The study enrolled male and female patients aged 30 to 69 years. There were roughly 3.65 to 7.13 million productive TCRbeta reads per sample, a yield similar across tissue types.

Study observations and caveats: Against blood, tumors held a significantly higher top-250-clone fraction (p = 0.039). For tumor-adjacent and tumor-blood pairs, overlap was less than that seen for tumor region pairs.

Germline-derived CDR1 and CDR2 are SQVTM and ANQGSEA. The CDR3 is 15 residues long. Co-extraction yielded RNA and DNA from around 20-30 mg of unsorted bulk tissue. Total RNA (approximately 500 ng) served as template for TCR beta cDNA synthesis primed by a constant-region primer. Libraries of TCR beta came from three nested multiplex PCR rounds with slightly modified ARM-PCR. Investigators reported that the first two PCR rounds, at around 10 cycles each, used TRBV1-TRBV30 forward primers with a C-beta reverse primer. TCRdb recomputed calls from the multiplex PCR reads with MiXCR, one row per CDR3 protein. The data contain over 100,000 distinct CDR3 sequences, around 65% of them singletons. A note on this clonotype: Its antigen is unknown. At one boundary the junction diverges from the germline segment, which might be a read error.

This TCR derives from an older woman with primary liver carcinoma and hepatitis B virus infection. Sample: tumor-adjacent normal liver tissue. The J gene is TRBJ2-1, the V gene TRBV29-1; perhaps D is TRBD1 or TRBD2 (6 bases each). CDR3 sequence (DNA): TGTAGCGTTGAAGATCCGGGGAGGCGGGACAATGAGCGGTTCTTC. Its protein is CSVEDPGRRDNERFF.